Each of the 9 T cell receptor beta chains below was sequenced from the same sample in a study of cytomegalovirus exposure and HLA in healthy donors. Use of 60 Vbeta and 13 Jbeta primers characterized the PCR. TCRdb's copy holds only in-frame clones and misses some; the assay was immunoSEQ multiplex PCR. The data contain over 150,000 clones, approximately 80% of them seen just once; the ten biggest clones take up around 4.8%. Material: PBMCs. These receptors were obtained from a man between 18 and 35 years old in good health and CMV-seronegative.

The rearrangement uses TRBV4-1 and TRBJ2-7; D call uncertain. The CDR3 runs 12 residues. Looked up from germline, CDR1 is MGHRA and CDR2 is YSYEKL. V lost 3 bases and J lost 8, with 11 bases in between. The chain's CDR3 is CASSHDTGQQYF. In DNA, the CDR3 is TGCGCCAGCAGCCACGACACCGGTCAGCAGTACTTC.

This clone has only one observation. The chain is built from TRBV4-2 and TRBJ2-7; 14 positions agree with TRBD2. This CDR3 has 18 amino acids. Losses at the gene ends were 1 base for V and 0 bases for J; bases not matched to a gene: 5. From germline, CDR1 is LGHNA and CDR2 YNFKEQ. This CDR3 reads CASSQATGLAGVSYEQYF. In nucleotides, the CDR3 is TGTGCCAGCAGCCAAGCTACGGGACTAGCGGGAGTCTCCTACGAGCAGTACTTC.

J is TRBJ1-2 and V is TRBV7-9, with 7 bases identical to TRBD1. J was trimmed by 11 bases and V by 4 bases; bases with no gene match: 13. The CDR3 is made up of 14 amino acids. In germline, CDR1 is SEHNR, CDR2 FQNEAQ (reference sequence). CDR3 loop: CASSSHRGGRGYTF. DNA of the CDR3: TGTGCCAGCAGCTCCCACAGAGGGGGCCGAGGGTACACCTTC.

The chain is built from TRBV27 and TRBJ2-7; no clear D. The CDR3 has 14 residues. V was cut by 2 bases and J by 4 bases, with 12 bases left in between. The germline V gene has CDR1 MNHEY and CDR2 SMNVEV (reference sequence). The CDR3 sequence is CASSLVNRRYEQYF. CDR3 sequence (DNA): TGTGCCAGCAGTTTAGTGAACAGAAGATACGAGCAGTACTTC.

In its sample, this clone was seen a few times. The chain is built from TRBV27 and TRBJ2-3; 11 bases fit TRBD2. Germline V CDR1 and CDR2: MNHEY, SMNVEV (reference sequence). The CDR3 consists of 15 residues. V was pared by 6 bases and J by 5 bases, with 7 bases of the junction left unmatched. CDR3 coding DNA: TGTGCCAGCAGACTAGCGGGGGCCCCCGGAGATACGCAGTATTTT. This translates into CASRLAGAPGDTQYF.

This sequence joins TRBV28 and TRBJ1-3, with a weak D call TRBD1 (6 bases). The CDR3 spans 16 residues. The germline V gene encodes CDR1 MDHEN and CDR2 SYDVKM. Trimming left V 4 bases short and J 3 bases short, with 16 bases between. This CDR3 reads CASSSSLQGRGNTIYF. The CDR3 DNA sequence: TGTGCCAGCAGTTCCAGCTTACAGGGTCGTGGAAACACCATATATTTT.

As DNA, the CDR3 is TGTGCCAGCAGCGTCGGAGAACCCTCAGATACGCAGTATTTT. This translates into CASSVGEPSDTQYF. The chain uses TRBV9 and TRBJ2-3, with D hard to call. The CDR3 consists of 14 residues. V was cut by 2 bases and J by 4 bases, with 11 bases left in between. Germline lookup yields CDR1 SGDLS and CDR2 YYNGEE.

CDR3 region: CASSIGRGTGELFF. The CDR3 DNA is TGTGCCAGTAGTATAGGAAGAGGCACCGGGGAGCTGTTTTTT. The V call is TRBV19, the J call TRBJ2-2; D is uncertain. Per the germline V gene, CDR1 is LNHDA and CDR2 is SQIVND (reference sequence). The CDR3 totals 14 residues. The V and J ends lost 1 base and 4 bases respectively, with 7 bases between them.

V usage is TRBV5-1 and J usage is TRBJ2-2; 7 nucleotides match TRBD2. CDR1 is SGHRS and CDR2 is YFSETQ in the germline V gene. V shed 2 bases and J 3 bases; nucleotides not matched to a gene: 4. The CDR3 is 15 residues long. The CDR3 sequence: CASSLYAGDTGELFF. DNA of the CDR3: TGCGCCAGCAGCTTATACGCGGGGGACACCGGGGAGCTGTTTTTT.